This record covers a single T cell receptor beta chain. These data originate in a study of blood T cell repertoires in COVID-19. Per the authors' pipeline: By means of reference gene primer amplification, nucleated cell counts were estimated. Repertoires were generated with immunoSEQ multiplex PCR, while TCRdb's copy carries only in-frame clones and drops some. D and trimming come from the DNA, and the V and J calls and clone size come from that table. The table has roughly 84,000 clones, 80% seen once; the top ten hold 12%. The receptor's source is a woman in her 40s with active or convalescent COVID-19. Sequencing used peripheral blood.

The CDR3 protein is CASSSPAGGLAGELFF. CDR3 DNA sequence: TGTGCCAGCAGCTCCCCAGCGGGAGGACTCGCCGGGGAGCTGTTTTTT. The chain carries TRBV9 and TRBJ2-2; 9 bases line up with TRBD2. The CDR3 spans 16 residues. Germline V gene sequence: CDR1 SGDLS, CDR2 YYNGEE. V gave up 4 bases and J gave up 6 bases; unmatched junction bases: 10.